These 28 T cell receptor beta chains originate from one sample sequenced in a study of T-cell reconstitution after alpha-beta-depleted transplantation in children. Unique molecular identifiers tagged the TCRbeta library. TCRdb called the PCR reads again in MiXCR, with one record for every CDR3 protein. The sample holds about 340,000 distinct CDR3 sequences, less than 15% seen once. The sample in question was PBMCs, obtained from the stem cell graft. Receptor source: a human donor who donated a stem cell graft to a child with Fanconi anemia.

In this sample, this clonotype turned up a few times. The CDR3 spells CASSAESSRTDTQYF. The CDR3 bases are TGCGCCAGCAGCGCCGAGTCCTCTCGAACAGATACGCAGTATTTT. V usage is TRBV5-1 and J usage is TRBJ2-3; D gene ambiguous. This CDR3 is built from 15 residues. Per the germline V gene, CDR1 is SGHRS and CDR2 is YFSETQ. Trimming stripped 4 bases from V and 3 bases from J, with 15 bases between.

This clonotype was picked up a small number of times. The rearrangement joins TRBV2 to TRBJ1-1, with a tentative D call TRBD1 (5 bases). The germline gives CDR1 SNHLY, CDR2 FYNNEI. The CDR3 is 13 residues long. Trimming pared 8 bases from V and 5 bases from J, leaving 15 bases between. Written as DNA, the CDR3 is TGTGCCAGCTGCCGGGACCCGGGAACTGAAGCTTTCTTT. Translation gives CASCRDPGTEAFF.

The CDR3 nucleotides are TGCAGTGCTAGAACAGATTTTGAGGAGACCCAGTACTTC. Encoded protein: CSARTDFEETQYF. This chain links TRBV20-1 with TRBJ2-5; D unclear. CDR1 is DFQATT, CDR2 SNEGSKA, per germline (reference sequence). CDR3 length equals 13 residues. Trimming took 2 bases from V and 5 from J, leaving 12 bases between them.

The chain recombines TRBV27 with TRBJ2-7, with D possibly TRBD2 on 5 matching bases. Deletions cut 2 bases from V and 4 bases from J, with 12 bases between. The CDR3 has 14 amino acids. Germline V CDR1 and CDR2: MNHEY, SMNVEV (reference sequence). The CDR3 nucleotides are TGTGCCAGCAGTTTAGGGAACGGGATGTACGAGCAGTACTTC. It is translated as CASSLGNGMYEQYF.

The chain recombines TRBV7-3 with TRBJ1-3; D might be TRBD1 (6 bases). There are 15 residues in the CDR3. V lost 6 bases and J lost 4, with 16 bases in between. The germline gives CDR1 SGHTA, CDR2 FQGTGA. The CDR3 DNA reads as TGTGCCAGCAGTCTTACTGGGGGGCAAGGAAACACCATATATTTT. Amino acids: CASSLTGGQGNTIYF.

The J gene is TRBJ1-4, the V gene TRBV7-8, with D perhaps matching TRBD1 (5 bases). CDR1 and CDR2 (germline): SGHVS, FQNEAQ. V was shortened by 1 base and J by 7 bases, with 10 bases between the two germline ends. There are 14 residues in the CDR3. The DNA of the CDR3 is TGTGCCAGCAGCTTAGACGGGGCGTCTGAAAAACTGTTTTTT. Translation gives CASSLDGASEKLFF.

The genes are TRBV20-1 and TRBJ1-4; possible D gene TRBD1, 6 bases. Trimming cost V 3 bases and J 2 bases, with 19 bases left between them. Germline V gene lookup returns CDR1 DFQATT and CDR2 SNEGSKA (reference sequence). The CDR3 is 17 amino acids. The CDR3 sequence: CSASLMGLQGTNEKLFF. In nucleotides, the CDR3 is TGCAGTGCTAGCCTCATGGGGCTCCAGGGGACTAATGAAAAACTGTTTTTT.

DNA of the CDR3: TGCGCCAGCAGCTTGAGACCTCTACATCAAGAGACCCAGTACTTC. Encoded protein: CASSLRPLHQETQYF. J is TRBJ2-5 and V is TRBV5-1, with D unresolved. The V end lost 1 base, the J end lost 2 bases, and 12 bases lay between the germline ends. This CDR3 has 15 residues. CDR1 SGHRS and CDR2 YFSETQ come from the germline V gene.

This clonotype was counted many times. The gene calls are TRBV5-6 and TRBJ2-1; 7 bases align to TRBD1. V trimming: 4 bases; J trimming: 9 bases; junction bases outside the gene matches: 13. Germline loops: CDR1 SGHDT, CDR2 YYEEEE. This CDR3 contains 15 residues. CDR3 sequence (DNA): TGTGCCAGCAGCCGGCTGGGACAGCTCCTTAGTGAGCAGTTCTTC. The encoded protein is CASSRLGQLLSEQFF.

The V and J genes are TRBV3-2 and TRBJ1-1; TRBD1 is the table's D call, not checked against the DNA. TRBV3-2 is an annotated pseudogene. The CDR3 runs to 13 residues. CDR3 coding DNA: TGTGCCGACAGGGGGCTCATGAACACTGAAGCTTTCTTT. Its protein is CADRGLMNTEAFF.

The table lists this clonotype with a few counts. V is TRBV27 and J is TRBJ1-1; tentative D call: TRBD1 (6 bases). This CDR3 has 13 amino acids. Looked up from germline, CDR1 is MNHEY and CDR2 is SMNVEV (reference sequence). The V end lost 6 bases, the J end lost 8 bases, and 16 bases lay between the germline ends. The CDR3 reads CASRRGGRAEAFF. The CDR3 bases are TGTGCCAGCAGGCGCGGGGGGCGGGCGGAAGCTTTCTTT.

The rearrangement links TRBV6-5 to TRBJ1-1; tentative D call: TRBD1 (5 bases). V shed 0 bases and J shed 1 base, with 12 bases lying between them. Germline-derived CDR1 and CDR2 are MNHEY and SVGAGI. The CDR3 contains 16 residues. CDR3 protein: CASSYSGTAENTEAFF. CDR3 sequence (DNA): TGTGCCAGCAGTTACTCAGGGACGGCGGAGAACACTGAAGCTTTCTTT.

The CDR3 loop is CASSLGLAGRSSYNEQFF. As DNA, the CDR3 is TGTGCCAGCAGTTTAGGCCTAGCGGGGCGGAGCTCCTACAATGAGCAGTTCTTC. J is TRBJ2-1 and V is TRBV12-3 or TRBV12-4; 9 bases are a match to TRBD2. This CDR3 spans 18 amino acids. The J segment lost 0 bases and the V segment lost 1 base, leaving 7 bases of the junction unmatched.

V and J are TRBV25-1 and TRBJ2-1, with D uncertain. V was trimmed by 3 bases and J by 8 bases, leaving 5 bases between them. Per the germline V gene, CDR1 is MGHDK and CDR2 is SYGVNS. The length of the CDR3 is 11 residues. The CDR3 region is CASSELYEQFF. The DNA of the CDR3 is TGTGCCAGCAGTGAGTTGTATGAGCAGTTCTTC.

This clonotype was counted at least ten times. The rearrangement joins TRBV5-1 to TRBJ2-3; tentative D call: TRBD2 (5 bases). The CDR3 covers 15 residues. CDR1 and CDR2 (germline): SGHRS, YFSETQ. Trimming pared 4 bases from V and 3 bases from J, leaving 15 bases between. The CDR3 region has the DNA TGCGCCAGCAGCGGATCAACTAGTCTTACAGATACGCAGTATTTT. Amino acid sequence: CASSGSTSLTDTQYF.

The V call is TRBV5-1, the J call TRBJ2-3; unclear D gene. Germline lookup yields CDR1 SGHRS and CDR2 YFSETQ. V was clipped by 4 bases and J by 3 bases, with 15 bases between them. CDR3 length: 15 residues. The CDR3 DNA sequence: TGCGCCAGCAGCCTCAGCCCCGCTGATACAGATACGCAGTATTTT. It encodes CASSLSPADTDTQYF.

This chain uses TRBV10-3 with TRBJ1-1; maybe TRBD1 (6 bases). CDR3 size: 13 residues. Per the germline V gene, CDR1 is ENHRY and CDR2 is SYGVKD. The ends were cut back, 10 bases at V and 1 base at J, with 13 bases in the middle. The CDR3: CATTGLGNTEAFF. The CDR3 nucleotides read TGTGCCACCACAGGGCTGGGGAACACTGAAGCTTTCTTT.

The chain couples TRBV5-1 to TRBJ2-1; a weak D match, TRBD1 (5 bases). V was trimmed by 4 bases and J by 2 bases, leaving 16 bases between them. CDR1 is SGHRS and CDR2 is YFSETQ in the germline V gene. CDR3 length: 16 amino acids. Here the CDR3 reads CASSPQTAMTYNEQFF. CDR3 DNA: TGCGCCAGCAGCCCTCAGACAGCGATGACCTACAATGAGCAGTTCTTC.

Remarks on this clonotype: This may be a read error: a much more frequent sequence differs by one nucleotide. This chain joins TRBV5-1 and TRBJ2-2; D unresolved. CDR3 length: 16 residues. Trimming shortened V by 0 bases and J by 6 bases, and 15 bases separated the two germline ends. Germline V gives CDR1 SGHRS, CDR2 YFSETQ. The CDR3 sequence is CASSLGRAGQAGELFF. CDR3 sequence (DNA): TGCGCCAGCAGCTTGGGACGGGCAGGCCAAGCCGGGGAGCTGTTTTTT.

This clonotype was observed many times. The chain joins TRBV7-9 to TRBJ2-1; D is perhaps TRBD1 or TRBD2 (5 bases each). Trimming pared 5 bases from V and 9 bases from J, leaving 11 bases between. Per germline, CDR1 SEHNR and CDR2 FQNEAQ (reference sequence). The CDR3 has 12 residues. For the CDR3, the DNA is TGTGCCAGCAGCCCAGAGGGGCCTGAGCAGTTCTTC. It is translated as CASSPEGPEQFF.

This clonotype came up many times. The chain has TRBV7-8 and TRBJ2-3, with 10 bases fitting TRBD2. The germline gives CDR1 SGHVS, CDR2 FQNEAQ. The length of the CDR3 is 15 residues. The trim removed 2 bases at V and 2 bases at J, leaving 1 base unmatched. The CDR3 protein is CASSLTSGDTDTQYF. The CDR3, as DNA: TGTGCCAGCAGCTTAACTAGCGGGGACACAGATACGCAGTATTTT.

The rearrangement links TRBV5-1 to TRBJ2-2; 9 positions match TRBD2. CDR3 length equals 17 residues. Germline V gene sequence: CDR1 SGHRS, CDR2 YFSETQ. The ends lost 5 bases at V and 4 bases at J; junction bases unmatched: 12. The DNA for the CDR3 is TGCGCCAGCAGACTCAACGGCGGGGGGGCAGGCACCGGGGAGCTGTTTTTT. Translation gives CASRLNGGGAGTGELFF.

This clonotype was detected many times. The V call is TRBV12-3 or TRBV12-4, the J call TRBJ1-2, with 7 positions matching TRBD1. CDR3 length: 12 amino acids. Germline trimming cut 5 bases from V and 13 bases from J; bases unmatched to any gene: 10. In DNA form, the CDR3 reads TGTGCCAGCAGTGAGGAACAGGGGTTGGGCACCTTC. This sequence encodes CASSEEQGLGTF.

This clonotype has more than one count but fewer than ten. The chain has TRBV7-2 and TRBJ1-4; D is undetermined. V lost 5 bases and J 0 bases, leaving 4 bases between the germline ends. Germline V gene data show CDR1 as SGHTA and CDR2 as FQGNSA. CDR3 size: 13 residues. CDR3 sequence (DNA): TGTGCCAGCAGCAGACCAACTAATGAAAAACTGTTTTTT. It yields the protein CASSRPTNEKLFF.

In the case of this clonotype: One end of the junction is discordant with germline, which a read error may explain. In nucleotides, the CDR3 is TGTGTCAGCAGTGATAAGCCCCTCGAGGTTGGGGAGACCCAGTACTTC. Its translation is CVSSDKPLEVGETQYF. The rearrangement joins TRBV2 to TRBJ2-5; D remains ambiguous. CDR1 and CDR2 (germline): SNHLY, FYNNEI. The CDR3 sequence is 16 residues long.

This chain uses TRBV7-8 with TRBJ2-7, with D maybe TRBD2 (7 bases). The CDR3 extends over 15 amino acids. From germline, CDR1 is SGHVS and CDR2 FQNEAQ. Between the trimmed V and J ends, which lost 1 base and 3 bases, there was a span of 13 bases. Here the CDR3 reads CASSLGVGGDYEQYF. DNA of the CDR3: TGTGCCAGCAGCTTAGGGGTAGGGGGGGACTACGAGCAGTACTTC.

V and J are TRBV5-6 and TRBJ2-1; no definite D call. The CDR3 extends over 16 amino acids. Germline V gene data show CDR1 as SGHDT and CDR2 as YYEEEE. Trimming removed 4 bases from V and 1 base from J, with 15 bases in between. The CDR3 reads CASSPLGEGSYNEQFF. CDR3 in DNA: TGTGCCAGCAGCCCCCTAGGAGAAGGGTCCTACAATGAGCAGTTCTTC.

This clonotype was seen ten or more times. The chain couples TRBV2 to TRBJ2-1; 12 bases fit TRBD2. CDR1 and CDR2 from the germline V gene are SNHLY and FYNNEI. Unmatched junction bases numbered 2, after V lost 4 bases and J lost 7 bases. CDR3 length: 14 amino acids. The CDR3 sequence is CASSGGTSGNEQFF. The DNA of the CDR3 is TGTGCCAGCAGTGGGGGGACTAGCGGGAATGAGCAGTTCTTC. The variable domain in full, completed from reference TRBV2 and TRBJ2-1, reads EPEVTQTPSHQVTQMGQEVILRCVPISNHLYFYWYRQILGQKVEFLVSFYNNEISEKSEIFDDQFSVERPDGSNFTLKIRSTKLEDSAMYFCASSGGTSGNEQFFGPGTRLTVL.